This TCR beta chain was sequenced during a study of cytomegalovirus exposure and HLA in healthy donors. It was with 60 Vbeta and 13 Jbeta primers that the PCR ran. In the study's own analysis: In a later analysis, the count reached tens of millions of unique TCR beta chains, with 9 million to 11 million shared. Repertoires were generated with immunoSEQ multiplex PCR, while TCRdb's copy carries only in-frame clones and drops some. That table supplies the V and J calls and clone size; D and trimming were determined from the DNA. Here the sample table reports about 130,000 clones. As to this clone: Its cognate antigen is unknown.

CDR3 length equals 16 residues. V shed 0 bases and J 6 bases; nucleotides not matched to a gene: 6. From germline, CDR1 is SGDLS and CDR2 YYNGEE. General study results and limits: In a later analysis, TCR beta V- and J-gene trimming was associated with a missense DCLRE1C variant. One later analysis reportedly identified an Asian-associated ancestry cluster that showed fewer N-insertions than the roughly 640-donor mean. Analyses of presence and absence presupposed an approximately uniform sequencing depth across donors.

The specimen was PBMCs. The clonotype was recovered from a man in his thirties or forties in good health and CMV-seronegative. The chain links TRBV9 to TRBJ2-1; 10 positions match TRBD1. Here the CDR3 DNA reads TGTGCCAGCAGCGTAGCAGGACAGGGGGGGATCAATGAGCAGTTCTTC. Translation: CASSVAGQGGINEQFF.